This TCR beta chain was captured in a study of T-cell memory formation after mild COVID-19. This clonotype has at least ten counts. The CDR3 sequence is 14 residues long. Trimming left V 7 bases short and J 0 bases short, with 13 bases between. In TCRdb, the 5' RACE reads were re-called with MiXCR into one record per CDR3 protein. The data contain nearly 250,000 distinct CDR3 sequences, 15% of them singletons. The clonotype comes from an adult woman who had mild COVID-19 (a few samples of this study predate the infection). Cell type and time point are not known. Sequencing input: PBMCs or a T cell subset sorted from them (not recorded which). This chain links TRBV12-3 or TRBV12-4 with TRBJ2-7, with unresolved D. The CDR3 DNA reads TGTGCCAGCACCCGGACCGCTAGCTCCTACGAGCAGTACTTC. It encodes CASTRTASSYEQYF.